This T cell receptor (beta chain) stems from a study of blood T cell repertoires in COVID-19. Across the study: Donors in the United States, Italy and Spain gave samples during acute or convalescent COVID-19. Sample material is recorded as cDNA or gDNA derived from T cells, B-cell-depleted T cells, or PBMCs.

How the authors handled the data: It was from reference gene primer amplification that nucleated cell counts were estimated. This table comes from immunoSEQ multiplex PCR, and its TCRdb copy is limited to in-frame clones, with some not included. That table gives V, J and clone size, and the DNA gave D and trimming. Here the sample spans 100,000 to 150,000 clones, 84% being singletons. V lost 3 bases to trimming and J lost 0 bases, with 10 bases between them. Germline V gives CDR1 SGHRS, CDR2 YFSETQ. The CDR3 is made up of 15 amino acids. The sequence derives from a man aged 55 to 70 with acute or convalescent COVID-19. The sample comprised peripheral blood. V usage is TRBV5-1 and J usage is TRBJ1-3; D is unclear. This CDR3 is CASSSDGLSGNTIYF. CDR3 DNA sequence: TGCGCCAGCAGCTCGGACGGACTCTCTGGAAACACCATATATTTT. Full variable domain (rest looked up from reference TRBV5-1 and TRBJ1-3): KAGVTQTPRYLIKTRGQQVTLSCSPISGHRSVSWYQQTPGQGLQFLFEYFSETQRNKGNFPGRFSGRQFSNSRSEMNVSTLELGDSALYLCASSSDGLSGNTIYFGEGSWLTVV.